These T cell receptor beta chains were read from a single sample in a study of metastatic and nonmetastatic thyroid tumors. Using MiXCR, TCRdb reanalyzed the PCR reads. The sample has 10,000 to 15,000 clones; under 30% are singletons. Sequencing used tumor tissue. Receptors were obtained from a female donor with papillary thyroid cancer or a benign thyroid nodule (not recorded which). Some clones in this sample may be carry-over from other donors' samples. Each CDR3 is given with its conserved first and last residue. D genes are given only for firm matches. Size is stated for part of the rows, as once, few or many counts, or as a class when the clone is expanded.

CDR3nt: TGTGCCAGCAGTGAAGGGAGGACTGAAGCTTTCTTT; CDR3aa: CASSEGRTEAFF; d_gene: NA; abundance: NA; v_gene: TRBV6-1; j_gene: TRBJ1-1; len: 12
CDR3nt: TGTGCCAGCAGCTTAAGTGTCGAGACAGAGAAAAACATTCAGTACTTC; CDR3aa: CASSLSVETEKNIQYF; d_gene: NA; abundance: NA; v_gene: TRBV11-2; j_gene: TRBJ2-4; len: 16
CDR3nt: TGCGCCAGCAGGCCGCCCACTAGCACAGATACGCAGTATTTT; CDR3aa: CASRPPTSTDTQYF; d_gene: NA; abundance: many; v_gene: TRBV5-1; j_gene: TRBJ2-3; len: 14
CDR3nt: TGTGCCAGCAGCTTGAGTTCTCAAGGAATGTACGAGCAGTACTTC; CDR3aa: CASSLSSQGMYEQYF; d_gene: NA; abundance: many; v_gene: TRBV7-2; j_gene: TRBJ2-7; len: 15
CDR3nt: TGTGCCAGCAGTTTAACGGTCGAGACCAAGTACTTC; CDR3aa: CASSLTVETKYF; d_gene: NA; abundance: few; v_gene: TRBV28; j_gene: TRBJ2-5; len: 12
CDR3nt: TGTGCCAGTACCCAAGGGTGGGGTTACAATCAGCCCCAGCATTTT; CDR3aa: CASTQGWGYNQPQHF; d_gene: NA; abundance: NA; v_gene: TRBV19; j_gene: TRBJ1-5; len: 15
CDR3nt: TGCGCCAGCAGCTTTTCGACAGCTGACTATGGCTACACCTTC; CDR3aa: CASSFSTADYGYTF; d_gene: NA; abundance: many; v_gene: TRBV5-1; j_gene: TRBJ1-2; len: 14
CDR3nt: TGTGCCAGTAGTGTCCGAAAAGGGGCAGGTGAAAAACTGTTTTTT; CDR3aa: CASSVRKGAGEKLFF; d_gene: NA; abundance: many; v_gene: TRBV19; j_gene: TRBJ1-4; len: 15
CDR3nt: TGTGCCAGCAGTTCCGGGACAGGGGGCGAGGAGCAGTACTTC; CDR3aa: CASSSGTGGEEQYF; d_gene: TRBD1; abundance: NA; v_gene: TRBV6-5; j_gene: TRBJ2-7; len: 14
CDR3nt: TGTGCCAGCAGTTCCCAGGACTGGAGTGAGCTGTTTTTT; CDR3aa: CASSSQDWSELFF; d_gene: NA; abundance: NA; v_gene: TRBV27; j_gene: TRBJ2-2; len: 13
CDR3nt: TGTGCCAGCCCCCGACAGAAGAACACCGGGGAGCTGTTTTTT; CDR3aa: CASPRQKNTGELFF; d_gene: NA; abundance: few; v_gene: TRBV6-4; j_gene: TRBJ2-2; len: 14
CDR3nt: TGTGCCAGCAGCTTATTTGGTCAGCGGAACACTGAAGCTTTCTTT; CDR3aa: CASSLFGQRNTEAFF; d_gene: NA; abundance: NA; v_gene: TRBV7-9; j_gene: TRBJ1-1; len: 15
CDR3nt: TGTGCCATCACGGTAGGGGGCCGGGAGGGCACTGAAGCTTTCTTT; CDR3aa: CAITVGGREGTEAFF; d_gene: TRBD1; abundance: large; v_gene: TRBV6-1; j_gene: TRBJ1-1; len: 15
CDR3nt: TGTGCCAGCAGCCCCCCGTTTGGGGCCAACGTCCTGACTTTC; CDR3aa: CASSPPFGANVLTF; d_gene: NA; abundance: many; v_gene: TRBV3-1; j_gene: TRBJ2-6; len: 14
CDR3nt: TGTGCCAGCAGCCCCCAGGACAGGGGGGTAGGTGAGCAGTTCTTC; CDR3aa: CASSPQDRGVGEQFF; d_gene: TRBD1; abundance: many; v_gene: TRBV3-1; j_gene: TRBJ2-1; len: 15
CDR3nt: TGTGCCACCAGTGATTTGGGACAGGGAGGTCAAGAGACCCAGTACTTC; CDR3aa: CATSDLGQGGQETQYF; d_gene: TRBD1; abundance: many; v_gene: TRBV24-1; j_gene: TRBJ2-5; len: 16
CDR3nt: TGTGCCAGCTCACTCGACAAATCCGAGCAGTACTTC; CDR3aa: CASSLDKSEQYF; d_gene: NA; abundance: NA; v_gene: TRBV18; j_gene: TRBJ2-7; len: 12
CDR3nt: TGCGCCAGCAGCTTGGGACAGGGAGTTGCGAACTATGGCTACACCTTC; CDR3aa: CASSLGQGVANYGYTF; d_gene: TRBD1; abundance: many; v_gene: TRBV5-1; j_gene: TRBJ1-2; len: 16
CDR3nt: TGTGCCAGCAGCGTAGGGAGCAGGAACACTGAAGCTTTCTTT; CDR3aa: CASSVGSRNTEAFF; d_gene: NA; abundance: many; v_gene: TRBV9; j_gene: TRBJ1-1; len: 14
CDR3nt: TGCGCCAGCAGCTTAACAGGGGGCCGGGATGAAAAACTGTTTTTT; CDR3aa: CASSLTGGRDEKLFF; d_gene: TRBD1; abundance: many; v_gene: TRBV5-1; j_gene: TRBJ1-4; len: 15
CDR3nt: TGCAGCGTTGAAGCCCCGGAGGAGACCCAGTACTTC; CDR3aa: CSVEAPEETQYF; d_gene: NA; abundance: many; v_gene: TRBV29-1; j_gene: TRBJ2-5; len: 12
CDR3nt: TGTGCCTGGAGCTCCGGGACAGGGGTTCAGCCCCAGCATTTT; CDR3aa: CAWSSGTGVQPQHF; d_gene: TRBD1; abundance: medium-sized; v_gene: TRBV30; j_gene: TRBJ1-5; len: 14
CDR3nt: TGTGCCAGCAGATTACAGCGATCTCTTACCTACGAGCAGTACTTC; CDR3aa: CASRLQRSLTYEQYF; d_gene: NA; abundance: NA; v_gene: TRBV12-3/TRBV12-4; j_gene: TRBJ2-7; len: 15
CDR3nt: TGTGCCAGCAGTCCCACAGGTGTCAATCAGCCCCAGCATTTT; CDR3aa: CASSPTGVNQPQHF; d_gene: NA; abundance: medium-sized; v_gene: TRBV12-3/TRBV12-4; j_gene: TRBJ1-5; len: 14
CDR3nt: TGCGCCAGCAGCTTGGAGACTAGCGGACGAGGCTGGGAGACCCAGTACTTC; CDR3aa: CASSLETSGRGWETQYF; d_gene: TRBD2; abundance: many; v_gene: TRBV5-1; j_gene: TRBJ2-5; len: 17
CDR3nt: TGCGCCAGCAGCGGACCGGGACAGGGGCAGTCGCATGGCTACACCTTC; CDR3aa: CASSGPGQGQSHGYTF; d_gene: TRBD1; abundance: NA; v_gene: TRBV5-1; j_gene: TRBJ1-2; len: 16
CDR3nt: TGTGCCAGCAGTGAAGCTCCCCCGGGGCTTTCCGGGTCCGGAAACACCATATATTTT; CDR3aa: CASSEAPPGLSGSGNTIYF; d_gene: NA; abundance: NA; v_gene: TRBV2; j_gene: TRBJ1-3; len: 19
CDR3nt: TGTGCCAGCAGTATTCGTGGGGGGAGAGATTCACCCCTCCACTTT; CDR3aa: CASSIRGGRDSPLHF; d_gene: NA; abundance: medium-sized; v_gene: TRBV28; j_gene: TRBJ1-6; len: 15